This paragraph covers one TCR beta chain sequence. Antigen unknown. Trimming cost V 5 bases and J 5 bases; bases outside gene matches: 4. The V gene's germline CDR1 is SGHAT and CDR2 FQDESV (reference sequence). CDR3 size: 14 residues. The data stem from a study of somatic mutations in cytotoxic T cells in rheumatoid arthritis. Overall study findings and caveats: Relative to age-matched healthy controls, rheumatoid arthritis patients did not differ significantly in CD8+ T-cell clonality.

Sequencing used immunoSEQ multiplex PCR; TCRdb keeps in-frame clones, though not all of them. The table has almost 20,000 clones, about four fifths seen once. The chain is built from TRBV11-1 and TRBJ2-7; 12 bases are shared with TRBD1. The clonotype was recovered from a woman in her 50s in good health. Source material: CD8+ T cells sorted from blood. DNA for the CDR3: TGTGCCAGCAGCCGCGGGACAGGGGGCAACGAGCAGTACTTC. Protein: CASSRGTGGNEQYF. Filled out from reference TRBV11-1 and TRBJ2-7, the complete variable domain reads EAEVAQSPRYKITEKSQAVAFWCDPISGHATLYWYRQILGQGPELLVQFQDESVVDDSQLPKDRFSAERLKGVDSTLKIQPAELGDSAMYLCASSRGTGGNEQYFGPGTRLTVT.